This T cell receptor beta chain was identified in a study of a mutant IDH1 vaccine in newly diagnosed glioma (dated by TCRdb to about 2021). Turning to the overall study: Vaccination began 4-6 weeks after radiotherapy alone, or alongside temozolomide cycles in the chemotherapy-containing groups. The 30 to 40 treated patients were around 60% male and about 38% female, with a mean age of approximately 40 years. Before enrollment, most patients had been given radiochemotherapy with temozolomide as standard therapy, while the rest had received either radiotherapy alone or temozolomide alone. The week-35 safety follow-up took place at visit V12, and the week-47 end of study took place at visit V13. Peripheral blood was collected at six visits: V03 (baseline), V05, V07, V10, V12 and V13. For exploratory analyses, roughly 25 treated patients had longitudinal TCRB deep sequencing done wherever samples were available.

The time point tag for this specimen amounts to: week 47, end of study. A 20-mer mutant IDH1 peptide at 300 micrograms in Montanide made up each vaccine dose, which was injected subcutaneously together with topical imiquimod. Patients received eight vaccinations in weeks 1, 3, 5, 7, 11, 15, 19 and 23, corresponding to visits V03 through V10. The donors had newly diagnosed IDH1-mutant astrocytomas of WHO grade 3 or 4 that showed loss of nuclear ATRX. The samples were drawn from NOA16, a multicentre, single-arm, open-label phase I trial in Germany that tested a mutant IDH1 peptide vaccine in humans for the first time. Genomic DNA for TCRB sequencing was isolated from EDTA blood with the DNeasy Blood and Tissue Kit. Concerning this clone itself: Its antigen is unknown. There are no base qualities to consult, and no much larger clone falls within one base.

Overall study results and their limits: Across multiple MHC alleles, vaccine-induced immune responses were seen in more than 80% of patients. The authors noted that analyses of patient blood samples could not be reproduced because of sample limitations. Pseudoprogression appeared unrelated to alterations in the top peripheral T cell clonotypes detected by TCRB sequencing. PBMC samples for TCRB deep sequencing were selected based on availability.

V drops 3 bases and J drops 5 bases, leaving 16 bases in between. The germline V gene sets CDR1 to SGHTA and CDR2 to FQGNSA. The CDR3 spans 15 residues, from the cysteine through the phenylalanine. The kept DNA is CDR3 alone, 45 bases in frame from the first base. The library was made by the immunoSEQ multiplex PCR assay. The hsTCRB Kit was used according to the manufacturer's protocol to amplify rearranged TCR beta chain sequences. An Illumina MiSeq was used to sequence the TCRB libraries. In the source study's methods: The proprietary platform of the kit vendor was used for demultiplexing, trimming and gene mapping. TCRdb's version of the immuneACCESS table is confined to in-frame rearrangements and falls short of the full clone set. An unresolved V gene accounts for under half of the shortfall where checked; the remainder is of unknown origin. Clone size and V and J calls were adopted from that table, with D and trimming inferred from the DNA. Across this sample there are some 40,000 clones, with 65% to 80% seen only once. The top ten clonotypes cover about 8.9% of the sample.

This clonotype originated in a middle-aged man with glioma. Source: PBMCs, taken from a glioma patient whose treatment included an IDH1 peptide vaccine. The receptor chain draws on TRBV7-2 and TRBJ1-2; the best D guess is TRBD1, with 5 bases matching. Here is the DNA: TGTGCCAGCAGCTTCGCCGTAGGGGTTGGGTATGGCTACACCTTC. The resulting protein is CASSFAVGVGYGYTF.